Reported below is one T cell receptor beta chain. Participants' reported clinical history set cohort assignment. These data originate in a study of blood T cell repertoires in COVID-19. About the study: Both acute and convalescent COVID-19 samples were obtained from the United States, Italy and Spain. From T cells, B-cell-depleted T cells, or PBMCs came the material, which was cDNA or gDNA.

As originally analysed: It was from reference gene primer amplification that nucleated cell counts were estimated. Sequencing was performed with immunoSEQ multiplex PCR; in TCRdb, only in-frame clones are kept and a portion is missing. Clone size and the V and J calls come from that table; the DNA yielded D and trimming. In the table there are roughly 360,000 clones, around 89% of which are singletons. The source is a woman aged 25 to 39 with acute COVID-19. Sequenced sample: PBMCs or T cells enriched from blood (not recorded which).

This CDR3 reads CASSPRDRTNYGYTF. For the CDR3, the DNA is TGTGCCAGCTCACCTCGCGACAGAACTAACTATGGCTACACCTTC. This chain joins TRBV18 and TRBJ1-2, with D maybe TRBD1 (5 bases). CDR3 length: 15 residues. V lost 3 bases and J 0 bases, leaving 11 bases between the germline ends. The germline CDR1 and CDR2 sequences are KGHSH and LQKENI.